These 7 T cell receptor beta chains share one sample of origin, sequenced in a study of OX40 agonist ivuxolimab in advanced cancers. Here immunoSEQ multiplex PCR was the method, and the copy in TCRdb shows in-frame clones only, minus some. There are about 30,000 clones in the sample; around 84% occur only once, and 26% lies in the top ten. Specimen: CD4+ or CD8+ T cells sorted from blood, collected in a trial of the OX40 agonist ivuxolimab. All receptors come from an adult with an advanced solid tumor such as melanoma, head and neck, liver or kidney cancer.

The chain combines TRBV9 with TRBJ1-1; D uncertain. The CDR3 length is 15 residues. V lost 0 bases, J lost 1 base, and 10 bases lay in between. Per germline, CDR1 SGDLS and CDR2 YYNGEE. The CDR3 loop is CASSVGAGSNTEAFF. CDR3 nucleotide sequence: TGTGCCAGCAGCGTAGGGGCAGGTTCGAACACTGAAGCTTTCTTT.

The rearrangement uses TRBV7-6 and TRBJ2-3; 8 nucleotides align to TRBD2. J was trimmed by 6 bases and V by 1 base; bases with no gene match: 3. The CDR3 has 14 amino acids. Germline V gene sequence: CDR1 SGHVS, CDR2 FNYEAQ. CDR3 sequence reads: CASSLGGGRDTQYF. CDR3 bases: TGTGCCAGCAGCTTAGGCGGGGGGCGGGATACGCAGTATTTT.

V gene TRBV19 combines with J gene TRBJ2-1; no reliable D call. CDR3 length: 12 residues. V was trimmed by 2 bases and J by 8 bases, leaving 7 bases between them. Germline-derived CDR1 and CDR2 are LNHDA and SQIVND (reference sequence). The CDR3 is CASSIPGDEQFF. For the CDR3, the DNA is TGTGCCAGTAGTATACCCGGCGATGAGCAGTTCTTC. Full variable domain (rest looked up from reference TRBV19 and TRBJ2-1): DGGITQSPKYLFRKEGQNVTLSCEQNLNHDAMYWYRQDPGQGLRLIYYSQIVNDFQKGDIAEGYSVSREKKESFPLTVTSAQKNPTAFYLCASSIPGDEQFFGPGTRLTVL.

This chain uses TRBV28 with TRBJ1-5, with D possibly TRBD1 on 5 matching bases. The germline CDR1 and CDR2 sequences are MDHEN and SYDVKM. This CDR3 spans 14 amino acids. V dropped 3 bases and J dropped 7 bases, with 13 bases sitting between them. CDR3 in amino acids: CASSFGGVEQPQHF. CDR3 nucleotide sequence: TGTGCCAGCAGTTTCGGGGGAGTGGAACAGCCCCAGCATTTT.

The chain is built from TRBV4-1 and TRBJ2-3; TRBD2 matches at 7 bases. In germline, CDR1 is MGHRA, CDR2 YSYEKL. The CDR3 contains 16 residues. The junction had 5 bases not matched to a gene; V was cut back by 2 bases and J by 0 bases. The CDR3 is CASSQSGGGSTDTQYF. CDR3 bases: TGCGCCAGCAGCCAATCTGGGGGGGGAAGCACAGATACGCAGTATTTT.

This sequence joins TRBV27 and TRBJ2-2; weak D call: TRBD2 (5 bases). This CDR3 contains 16 residues. V lost 1 base, J lost 0 bases, and 9 bases lay in between. Germline CDR1 is MNHEY and CDR2 is SMNVEV (reference sequence). In DNA, the CDR3 is TGTGCCAGCAGTTTATTACCGGGGTCGAACACCGGGGAGCTGTTTTTT. Its protein product is CASSLLPGSNTGELFF.

The chain links TRBV7-2 to TRBJ1-2; D might be TRBD1 (5 bases). Germline-derived CDR1 and CDR2 are SGHTA and FQGNSA. V was cut by 1 base and J by 6 bases, with 15 bases left in between. CDR3 length: 15 residues. The CDR3 loop is CASSLEVGTGNGYTF. CDR3 in DNA: TGTGCCAGCAGCTTAGAGGTCGGGACGGGGAATGGCTACACCTTC.